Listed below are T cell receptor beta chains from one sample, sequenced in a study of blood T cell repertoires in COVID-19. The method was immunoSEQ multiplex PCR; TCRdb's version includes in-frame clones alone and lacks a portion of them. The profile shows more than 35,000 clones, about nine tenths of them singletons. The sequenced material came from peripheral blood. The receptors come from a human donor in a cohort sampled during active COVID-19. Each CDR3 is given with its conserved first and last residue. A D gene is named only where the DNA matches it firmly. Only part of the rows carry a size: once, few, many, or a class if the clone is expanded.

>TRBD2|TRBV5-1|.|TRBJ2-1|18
CASKTRLAGESRINEQFF
TGCGCCAGCAAAACCCGACTAGCGGGAGAATCTAGAATCAATGAGCAGTTCTTC
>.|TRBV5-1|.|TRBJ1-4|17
CASSSGRDLTTNEKLFF
TGCGCCAGCAGCTCCGGACGGGACTTAACAACTAATGAAAAACTGTTTTTT
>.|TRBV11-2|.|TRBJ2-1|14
CASSLVGGLNEQFF
TGTGCCAGCAGCTTAGTCGGGGGACTCAATGAGCAGTTCTTC
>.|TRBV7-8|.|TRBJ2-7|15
CASSLAGTGIYEQYF
TGTGCCAGCAGCTTAGCGGGCACAGGAATCTACGAGCAGTACTTC
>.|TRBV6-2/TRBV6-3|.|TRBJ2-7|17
CASSYGRGPLSSYEQYF
TGTGCCAGCAGTTACGGGCGGGGACCCCTGAGCTCCTACGAGCAGTACTTC
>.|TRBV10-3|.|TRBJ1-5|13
CATYAGSNQPQHF
TGTGCCACTTATGCGGGGAGCAATCAGCCCCAGCATTTT
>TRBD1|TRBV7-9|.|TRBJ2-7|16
CASSLAGTGNIYEQYF
TGTGCCAGCAGCTTAGCTGGGACAGGGAATATTTACGAGCAGTACTTC
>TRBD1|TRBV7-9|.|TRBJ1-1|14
CASSLGQGRNEAFF
TGTGCCAGCAGCCTCGGACAGGGGCGAAATGAAGCTTTCTTT
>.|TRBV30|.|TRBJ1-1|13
CAWSRVGGTEAFF
TGTGCCTGGAGTAGGGTCGGGGGCACTGAAGCTTTCTTT
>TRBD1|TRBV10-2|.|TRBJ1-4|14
CASSDRGANEKLFF
TGCGCCAGCAGCGACAGGGGAGCTAATGAAAAACTGTTTTTT
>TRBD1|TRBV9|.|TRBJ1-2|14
CASTTGQGLDGYTF
TGTGCCAGCACAACGGGACAGGGGCTGGATGGCTACACCTTC
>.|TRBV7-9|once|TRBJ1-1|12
CASSPQGTEAFF
TGTGCCAGCAGCCCACAGGGCACTGAAGCTTTCTTT
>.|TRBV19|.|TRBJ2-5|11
CASPRGETQYF
TGTGCCAGTCCTAGGGGAGAGACCCAGTACTTC
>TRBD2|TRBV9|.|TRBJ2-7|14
CASSALLAGAEQYF
TGTGCCAGCAGCGCACTCCTAGCGGGAGCCGAGCAGTACTTC
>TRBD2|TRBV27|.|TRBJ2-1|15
CASSALAGDYNEQFF
TGTGCCAGCAGTGCTCTAGCGGGAGACTACAATGAGCAGTTCTTC
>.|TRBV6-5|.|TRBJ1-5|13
CASSNTRNQPQHF
TGTGCCAGCAGCAACACGCGCAATCAGCCCCAGCATTTT
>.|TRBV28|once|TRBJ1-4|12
CASSTPTAGLFF
TGTGCCAGCAGCACACCGACAGCTGGGCTGTTTTTT
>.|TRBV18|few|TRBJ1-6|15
CASSPQGQGNSPLHF
TGTGCCAGCTCACCTCAGGGGCAGGGGAATTCACCCCTCCACTTT
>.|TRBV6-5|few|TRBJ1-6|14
CASTPGGHNSPLHF
TGTGCCAGCACCCCGGGAGGGCACAATTCACCCCTCCACTTT
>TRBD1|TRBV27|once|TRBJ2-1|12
CASRRTGSVEFF
TGTGCCAGCCGGAGGACAGGGTCTGTGGAGTTCTTC
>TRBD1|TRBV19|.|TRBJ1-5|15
CASYTSGGSNQPQHF
TGTGCCAGTTATACCTCAGGGGGGAGCAATCAGCCCCAGCATTTT
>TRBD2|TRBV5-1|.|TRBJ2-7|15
CASSRTTSGGYEQYF
TGCGCCAGCAGCCGGACCACTAGCGGGGGCTACGAGCAGTACTTC
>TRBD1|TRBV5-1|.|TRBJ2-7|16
CASSKSVVQGAWEQYF
TGCGCCAGCAGCAAATCAGTGGTGCAGGGGGCGTGGGAGCAGTACTTC
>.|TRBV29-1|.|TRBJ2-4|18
CSVEDLPDNKDMWNIQYF
TGCAGCGTTGAAGATCTACCGGACAATAAGGATATGTGGAACATTCAGTACTTC
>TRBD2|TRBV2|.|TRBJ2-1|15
CASKDGSGSYNEQFF
TGTGCCAGCAAGGACGGTAGCGGGTCCTACAATGAGCAGTTCTTC
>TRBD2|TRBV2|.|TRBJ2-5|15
CANRRGVAGAETQYF
TGTGCCAACCGACGAGGGGTAGCGGGGGCTGAGACCCAGTACTTC
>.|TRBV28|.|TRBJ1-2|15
CASSPPLTENYGYTF
TGTGCCAGCAGCCCTCCCCTGACAGAAAACTATGGCTACACCTTC
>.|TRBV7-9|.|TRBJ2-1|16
CASTPRGGRAGNEQFF
TGTGCCAGCACCCCCAGGGGAGGGAGGGCTGGGAATGAGCAGTTCTTC
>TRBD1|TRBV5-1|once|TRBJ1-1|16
CASRTQGELPNTEAFF
TGCGCCAGCCGCACCCAGGGGGAACTTCCGAACACTGAAGCTTTCTTT
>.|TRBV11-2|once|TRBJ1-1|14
CASSSAGRATEAFF
TGTGCCAGCAGCTCCGCCGGGCGGGCTACTGAAGCTTTCTTT
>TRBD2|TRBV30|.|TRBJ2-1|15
CAWSVRSGSGNEQFF
TGTGCCTGGAGTGTACGAAGCGGGAGTGGCAATGAGCAGTTCTTC
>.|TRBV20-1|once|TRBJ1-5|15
CSASSAGYSNQPQHF
TGCAGTGCTAGTTCCGCAGGGTATAGCAATCAGCCCCAGCATTTT
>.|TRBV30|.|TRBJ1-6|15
CAWTPGAGRNSPLHF
TGTGCCTGGACCCCCGGTGCAGGGCGAAATTCACCCCTCCACTTT
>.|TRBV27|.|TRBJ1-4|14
CASRLGTTNEKLFF
TGTGCCAGCCGACTAGGGACAACTAATGAAAAACTGTTTTTT
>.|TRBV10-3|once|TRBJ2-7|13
CATWGYSSYEQYF
TGTGCCACCTGGGGCTATAGCTCCTACGAGCAGTACTTC
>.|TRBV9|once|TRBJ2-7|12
CASSAGAGTQYF
TGTGCCAGCAGCGCAGGCGCGGGTACTCAGTACTTC
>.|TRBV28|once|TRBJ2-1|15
CASSRGASRYNEQFF
TGTGCCAGCAGCCGCGGGGCTAGTAGGTACAATGAGCAGTTCTTC
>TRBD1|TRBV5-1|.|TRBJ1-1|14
CASNRDSQGTEAFF
TGCGCCAGCAACCGGGACAGCCAAGGCACTGAAGCTTTCTTT
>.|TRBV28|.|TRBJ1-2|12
CASSLIARGYTF
TGTGCCAGCAGTTTAATAGCTCGGGGCTACACCTTC
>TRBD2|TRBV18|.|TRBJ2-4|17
CASSPEGLAGVGNIQYF
TGTGCCAGCTCACCGGAGGGCCTAGCGGGAGTTGGTAACATTCAGTACTTC
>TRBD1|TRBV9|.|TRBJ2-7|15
CASSSKPGGGYEQYF
TGTGCCAGCAGCTCCAAACCAGGGGGCGGCTACGAGCAGTACTTC
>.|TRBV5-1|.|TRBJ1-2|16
CASSLEASGTVYGYTF
TGCGCCAGCAGCTTGGAGGCCAGCGGGACCGTTTATGGCTACACCTTC
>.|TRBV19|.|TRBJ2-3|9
CASSILQYF
TGTGCCAGTAGTATACTGCAGTATTTT
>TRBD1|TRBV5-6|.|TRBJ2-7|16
CASSPEPQGAIREQYF
TGTGCCAGCAGCCCAGAGCCACAGGGGGCGATAAGGGAGCAGTACTTC